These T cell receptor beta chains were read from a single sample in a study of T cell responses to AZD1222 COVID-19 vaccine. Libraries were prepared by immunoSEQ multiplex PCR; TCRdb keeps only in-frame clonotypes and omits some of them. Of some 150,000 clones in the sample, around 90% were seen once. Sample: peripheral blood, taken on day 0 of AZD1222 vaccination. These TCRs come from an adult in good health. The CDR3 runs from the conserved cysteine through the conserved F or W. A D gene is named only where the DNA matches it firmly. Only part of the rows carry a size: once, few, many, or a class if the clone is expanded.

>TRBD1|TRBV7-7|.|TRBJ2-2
TGTGCCAGCGATCGGGACAGGGGTACCGGGGAGCTGTTTTTT
CASDRDRGTGELFF
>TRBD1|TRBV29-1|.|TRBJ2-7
TGCAGCGTTGAAGATCGCGGGACAGGGGGCTCCTACGAGCAGTACTTC
CSVEDRGTGGSYEQYF
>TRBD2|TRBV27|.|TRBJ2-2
TGTGCCAGCAGTAAAAGGACTAGCGGGGGGGCAAGGACCGGGGAGCTGTTTTTT
CASSKRTSGGARTGELFF
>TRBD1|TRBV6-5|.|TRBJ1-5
TGTGCCAGCACCCAGGACAGGGTCACAGCCCAGCATTTT
CASTQDRVTAQHF
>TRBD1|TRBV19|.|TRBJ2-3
TGTGCCAGTAGTAGTAGCCAGGGGGAAGATACGCAGTATTTT
CASSSSQGEDTQYF
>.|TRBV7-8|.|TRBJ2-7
TGTGCCAGCAGCTTAGTAGATAGGAGCGTCCACGAGCAGTACTTC
CASSLVDRSVHEQYF
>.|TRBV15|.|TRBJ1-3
TGTGCCACCAGCCCGGATCACGGGGGAAACACCATATATTTT
CATSPDHGGNTIYF
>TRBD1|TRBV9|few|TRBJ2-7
TGTGCCAGCAGCGTATCGACAGGGGGCGACATCTACGAGCAGTACTTC
CASSVSTGGDIYEQYF
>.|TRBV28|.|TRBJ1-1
TGTGCCAGCAGTTTATGGGGGGGGGACACTGAAGCTTTCTTT
CASSLWGGDTEAFF
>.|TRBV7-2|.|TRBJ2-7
TGTGCCAGCAGACCATCGGCTAACGAGCAGTACTTC
CASRPSANEQYF
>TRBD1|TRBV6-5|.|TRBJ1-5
TGTGCCAGCAGTCCAGGGACAGTCAACTATCAGCCCCAGCATTTT
CASSPGTVNYQPQHF
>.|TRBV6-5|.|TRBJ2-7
TGTGCCAGCAGTTACCCACGACTAGGCCGTCGGTACGAGCAGTACTTC
CASSYPRLGRRYEQYF
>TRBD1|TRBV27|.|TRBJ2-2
TGTGCCAGCAGGCTCGGGACAGGGAGGGGTGGGGAGCTGTTTTTT
CASRLGTGRGGELFF
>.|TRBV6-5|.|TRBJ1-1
TGTGCCGGGTCCAGCGTTGTCCGCACTGAAGCTTTCTTT
CAGSSVVRTEAFF
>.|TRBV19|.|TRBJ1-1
TGTGCCAGTACCCCCCTTGAGGTAAACTTGAACACTGAAGCTTTCTTT
CASTPLEVNLNTEAFF
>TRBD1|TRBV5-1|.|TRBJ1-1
TGCGCCAGCAGCTTGACCCGACAGGGTGAAACTGAAGCTTTCTTT
CASSLTRQGETEAFF
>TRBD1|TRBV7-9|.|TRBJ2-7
TGTGCCAGCACCATAGGGACAGGGCTAGTCTACGAGCAGTACTTC
CASTIGTGLVYEQYF
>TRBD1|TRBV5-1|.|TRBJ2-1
TGCGCCAGCAGCTTGGCGGGACAGGGGGCTGGAGAGCAGTTCTTC
CASSLAGQGAGEQFF
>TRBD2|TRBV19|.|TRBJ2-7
TGTGCCAGTAGTCTTAGCGGGAGTTCCTACGAGCAGTACTTC
CASSLSGSSYEQYF
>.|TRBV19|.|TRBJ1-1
TGTGCCAGTAGTTCCAGAAACACTGAAGCTTTCTTT
CASSSRNTEAFF
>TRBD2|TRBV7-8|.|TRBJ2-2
TGTGCCAGCAGCTTAGCCCCCGGACTAGCGGGAGGGCTAACCACCGGGGAGCTGTTTTTT
CASSLAPGLAGGLTTGELFF
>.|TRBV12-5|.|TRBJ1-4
TGTGCTAGTGGTTTGCTTCCTAATGAAAAACTGTTTTTT
CASGLLPNEKLFF
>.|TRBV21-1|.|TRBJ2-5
TGTGCCAGCAGCAAAGAATGCAGCCCAGAGACCCAGTACTTC
CASSKECSPETQYF
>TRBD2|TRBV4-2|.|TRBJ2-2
TGTGCCAGCAGCCTCGGACTAGCGGGGAACACCGGGGAGCTGTTTTTT
CASSLGLAGNTGELFF